This T cell receptor (beta chain) emerged from a study of cytomegalovirus exposure and HLA in healthy donors. Across the study: As an earlier analysis found, about 179 million T cells yielded around 110 million unique TCR beta sequences.

PCR used 60 Vbeta primers and 13 Jbeta primers. The protocol was immunoSEQ multiplex PCR, while the TCRdb copy is restricted to in-frame clones and leaves out a portion. Its table records tens of thousands of clones. Study-level points and caveats: TCR beta V segments were, for the most part, productive about 87% or about 30% of the time in an earlier analysis. The listing of 160 or so TCR beta chains classed them as cytomegalovirus-associated. Later on, an analysis found that several of the most significant clusters appeared to be linked to common viral pathogens, which included parvovirus B19.

Germline CDR1 is SGHVS and CDR2 is FNYEAQ. V was shortened by 0 bases and J by 2 bases, with 5 bases between the two germline ends. The length of the CDR3 is 13 residues. Comments on this clone: Its specificity is not known.

The chain carries TRBV7-6 and TRBJ2-7, with D tentatively TRBD2 (5 bases). The TCR sequence derives from a male donor in good health and CMV-seronegative. Sequencing was performed on PBMCs. In nucleotides, the CDR3 is TGTGCCAGCAGCTTAGCGCGGGCCTACGAGCAGTACTTC. Amino acids: CASSLARAYEQYF.